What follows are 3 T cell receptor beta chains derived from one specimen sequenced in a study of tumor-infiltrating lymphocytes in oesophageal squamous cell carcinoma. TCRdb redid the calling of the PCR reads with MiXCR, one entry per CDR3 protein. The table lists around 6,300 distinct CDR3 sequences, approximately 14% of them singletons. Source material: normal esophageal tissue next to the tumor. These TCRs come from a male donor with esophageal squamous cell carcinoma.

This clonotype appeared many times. Written as DNA, the CDR3 is TGTGCCAGCAGTACCACAGGGCGGGGCACAGATACGCAGTATTTT. Protein sequence: CASSTTGRGTDTQYF. J is TRBJ2-3 and V is TRBV28; D is possibly TRBD1 (6 bases). V was clipped by 5 bases and J by 1 base, with 13 bases between them. CDR1 and CDR2 from the germline V gene are MDHEN and SYDVKM. The CDR3 has 15 residues.

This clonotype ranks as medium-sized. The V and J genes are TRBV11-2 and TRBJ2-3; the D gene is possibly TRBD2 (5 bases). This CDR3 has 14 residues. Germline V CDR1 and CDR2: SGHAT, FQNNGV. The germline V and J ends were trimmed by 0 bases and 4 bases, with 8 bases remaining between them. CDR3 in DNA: TGTGCCAGCAGCTTAGATTCTAGCTCAGATACGCAGTATTTT. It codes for CASSLDSSSDTQYF.

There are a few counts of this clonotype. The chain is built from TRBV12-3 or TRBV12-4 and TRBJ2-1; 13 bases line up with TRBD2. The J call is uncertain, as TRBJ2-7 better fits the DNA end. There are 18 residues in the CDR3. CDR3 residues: CASSSLAGGGSSYNEQYF. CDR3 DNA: TGTGCCAGCAGTTCACTAGCGGGGGGGGGGAGCTCCTACAATGAGCAGTACTTC.